A selection of T cell receptor beta chains follows, all from one sample in a study of shared clonotypes between healthy human individuals. Only in-frame clones appear in the TCRdb table, and some are missing; sequencing was by immunoSEQ multiplex PCR. This table has some 2 million clones, 85% to 95% appearing once. Sequencing input: naive CD4+ T cells sorted from blood. Receptors were obtained from a man between 18 and 29 years old in good health. CDR3s include the opening cysteine and the closing phenylalanine or tryptophan. A D gene is named only where the DNA matches it firmly.

j_call v_call d_call cdr3_aa
TRBJ2-6 TRBV5-1 NA CASSLDAGSGANVLTF
TRBJ2-1 TRBV7-6 TRBD2 CASSRTSGTNEQFF
TRBJ1-6 TRBV5-6 TRBD1 CASSLQGAFYSPLHF
TRBJ2-3 TRBV9 TRBD2 CASSVGGRYTDTQYF
TRBJ2-1 TRBV7-9 NA CASSLESDTYFSYNEQFF
TRBJ2-5 TRBV28 NA CASSIDRGQTQYF
TRBJ1-1 TRBV9 NA CASSVAMTGTEAFF
TRBJ2-7 TRBV7-2 NA CASSLGRVSYEQYF
TRBJ1-3 TRBV5-1 NA CASSPGWTGNTIYF
TRBJ2-7 TRBV28 NA CASSIIRDNYEQYF
TRBJ2-7 TRBV6-6 NA CASSPESSYEQYF
TRBJ1-1 TRBV10-2 NA CASTGGRGSGTEAFF
TRBJ2-7 TRBV2 NA CASTGDYEQYF
TRBJ2-7 TRBV9 TRBD2 CASSVESTSGAYEQYF
TRBJ2-2 TRBV18 NA CASSPPNGNTGELFF
TRBJ1-1 TRBV7-9 NA CASSSGEGSAFF
TRBJ1-4 TRBV5-1 NA CASSWTTQGRGRQEKLFF
TRBJ2-1 TRBV11-2 NA CASSLQGSSYNEQFF
TRBJ2-7 TRBV19 NA CASSPSGKGDLGEQYF
TRBJ2-3 TRBV5-1 NA CASSLGEFTDTQYF
TRBJ1-2 TRBV7-2 NA CASSHRDRNYGYTF